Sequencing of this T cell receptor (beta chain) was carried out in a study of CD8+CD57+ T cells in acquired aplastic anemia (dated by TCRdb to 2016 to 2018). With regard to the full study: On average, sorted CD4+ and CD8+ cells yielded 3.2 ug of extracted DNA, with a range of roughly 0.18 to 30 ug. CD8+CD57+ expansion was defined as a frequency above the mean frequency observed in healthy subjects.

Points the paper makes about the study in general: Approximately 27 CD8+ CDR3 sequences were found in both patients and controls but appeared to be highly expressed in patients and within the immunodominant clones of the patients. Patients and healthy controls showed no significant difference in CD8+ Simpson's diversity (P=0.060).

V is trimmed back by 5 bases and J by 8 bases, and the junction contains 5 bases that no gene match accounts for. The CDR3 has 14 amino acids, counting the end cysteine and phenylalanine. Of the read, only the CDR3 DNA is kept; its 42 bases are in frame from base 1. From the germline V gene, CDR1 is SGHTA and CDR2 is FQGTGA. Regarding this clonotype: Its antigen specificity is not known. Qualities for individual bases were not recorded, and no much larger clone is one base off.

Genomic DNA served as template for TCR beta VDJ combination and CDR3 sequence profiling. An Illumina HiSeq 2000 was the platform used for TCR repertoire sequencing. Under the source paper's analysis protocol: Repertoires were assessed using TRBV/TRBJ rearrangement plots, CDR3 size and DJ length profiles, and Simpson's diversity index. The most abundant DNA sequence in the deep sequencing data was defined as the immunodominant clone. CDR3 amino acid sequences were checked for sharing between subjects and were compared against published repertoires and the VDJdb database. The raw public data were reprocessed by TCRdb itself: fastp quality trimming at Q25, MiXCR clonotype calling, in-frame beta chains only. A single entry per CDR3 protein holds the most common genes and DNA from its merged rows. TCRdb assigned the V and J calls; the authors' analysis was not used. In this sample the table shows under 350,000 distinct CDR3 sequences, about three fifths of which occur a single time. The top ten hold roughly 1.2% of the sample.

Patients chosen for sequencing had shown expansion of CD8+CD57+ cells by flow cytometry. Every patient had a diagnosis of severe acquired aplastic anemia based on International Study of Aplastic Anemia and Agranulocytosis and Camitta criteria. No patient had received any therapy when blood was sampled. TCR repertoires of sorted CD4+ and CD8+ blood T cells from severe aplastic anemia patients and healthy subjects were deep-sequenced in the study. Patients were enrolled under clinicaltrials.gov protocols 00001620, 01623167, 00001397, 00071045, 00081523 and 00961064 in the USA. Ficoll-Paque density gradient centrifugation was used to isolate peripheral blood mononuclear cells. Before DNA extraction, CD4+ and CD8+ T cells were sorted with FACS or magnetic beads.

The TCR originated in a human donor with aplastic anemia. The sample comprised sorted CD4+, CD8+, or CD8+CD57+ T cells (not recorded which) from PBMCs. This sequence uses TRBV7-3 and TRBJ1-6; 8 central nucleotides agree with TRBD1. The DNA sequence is TGTGCCAGCAGCAAGACAGGGGCCGATTCACCCCTCCACTTT. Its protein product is CASSKTGADSPLHF.